The next 28 T cell receptor beta chains were all read from a single sample in a study of technical replicates of blood from a handful of donors (dated by TCRdb to 2015 to 2018). Library preparation used the immunoSEQ multiplex PCR assay. TCRdb's version of the immuneACCESS table is confined to in-frame rearrangements and falls short of the full clone set. An unresolved V gene accounts for under half of the shortfall where checked; the remainder is of unknown origin. Recorded for this sample are tens of thousands of clones; 90% to 95% of them occurred a single time. The ten largest clones capture 0.39% of the sample. Sequenced sample: T cells isolated from PBMCs. The receptor set was obtained from a human donor in good health.

The rearrangement joins TRBV2 to TRBJ2-1; 9 positions match TRBD2. This CDR3 spans 16 amino acids. V shed 3 bases, J shed 2 bases, and the junction held 5 bases outside the gene matches. Germline V gene data show CDR1 as SNHLY and CDR2 as FYNNEI. In nucleotides, the CDR3 is TGTGCCAGCAGTGACGCGGCGGGGGGGACCTACAATGAGCAGTTCTTC. As protein: CASSDAAGGTYNEQFF.

The rearrangement joins TRBV7-9 to TRBJ1-1, with D tentatively TRBD1 (5 bases). The CDR3 is 12 residues long. Looked up from germline, CDR1 is SEHNR and CDR2 is FQNEAQ (reference sequence). V was pared by 10 bases and J by 0 bases, with 9 bases between. The CDR3, as DNA: TGTGCCACCGGGGACTTGAACACTGAAGCTTTCTTT. Protein sequence: CATGDLNTEAFF.

This clone showed up just a few times. The J gene is TRBJ2-1, the V gene TRBV19; 11 bases agree with TRBD2. This CDR3 has 14 amino acids. Trimming removed 6 bases from V and 5 bases from J; junction bases left unmatched: 3. Germline V gene data show CDR1 as LNHDA and CDR2 as SQIVND (reference sequence). The CDR3 protein is CASRGLADHNEQFF. CDR3 bases: TGTGCCAGTAGGGGACTAGCGGACCACAATGAGCAGTTCTTC.

This clone showed up just once. The chain combines TRBV7-2 with TRBJ2-5, with 8 bases identical to TRBD2. The V gene end was trimmed by 2 bases and the J gene end by 0 bases; junction bases not matched to a gene: 8. The CDR3 loop spans 17 amino acids. Germline CDR1 and CDR2: SGHTA and FQGNSA. CDR3 loop: CASSLSGGRLYQETQYF. The DNA for the CDR3 is TGTGCCAGCAGCTTATCGGGGGGGCGCCTGTACCAAGAGACCCAGTACTTC.

The J gene is TRBJ2-7, the V gene TRBV12-5; 7 bases fit TRBD1. With V trimmed by 2 bases and J by 3 bases, 4 bases remained unmatched. CDR1 is LGHNT, CDR2 FRNRAP, per germline. CDR3 length: 14 residues. CDR3 in DNA: TGTGCTAGTGGTTTGAGTGGGACAGACTACGAGCAGTACTTC. This sequence encodes CASGLSGTDYEQYF.

V usage is TRBV13 and J usage is TRBJ2-5, with 9 nucleotides matching TRBD1. The germline V gene has CDR1 PRHDT and CDR2 FYEKMQ (reference sequence). The CDR3 contains 17 residues. With 6 bases clipped from V and 5 bases from J, the junction kept 16 bases outside the gene matches. CDR3 region: CASSYLGRQGVGETQYF. Here the CDR3 DNA reads TGTGCCAGCAGTTACCTCGGGAGACAGGGGGTAGGGGAGACCCAGTACTTC.

This chain links TRBV10-2 with TRBJ1-5, with D tentatively TRBD1 (6 bases). The CDR3 runs to 14 residues. Germline V gene lookup returns CDR1 WSHSY and CDR2 SAAADI. Trimming took 4 bases from V and 2 from J, leaving 9 bases between them. Here the CDR3 DNA reads TGCGCCAGCAGTGGGTCAGGGGGCAATCAGCCCCAGCATTTT. Encoded protein: CASSGSGGNQPQHF.

The rearrangement joins TRBV9 to TRBJ1-5; D possibly corresponds to TRBD1 (6 bases). CDR1 is SGDLS and CDR2 is YYNGEE in the germline V gene. The V end was cut by 0 bases, the J end by 5 bases, with 9 bases between. This CDR3 contains 14 residues. The CDR3: CASSVGQVDQPQHF. In DNA, the CDR3 is TGTGCCAGCAGCGTAGGACAGGTGGATCAGCCCCAGCATTTT.

The chain links TRBV6-5 to TRBJ2-5; unclear D gene. Trimming removed 2 bases from V and 3 bases from J, with 7 bases in between. The CDR3 runs to 13 residues. CDR1 and CDR2 (germline): MNHEY, SVGAGI. The CDR3 coding sequence is TGTGCCAGCAGTTACCAAGGAGAAGAGACCCAGTACTTC. Protein sequence: CASSYQGEETQYF.

V gene TRBV19 combines with J gene TRBJ1-2; D is uncertain. V lost 3 bases, J lost 2 bases, and 10 bases lay in between. CDR3 length: 14 amino acids. The germline V gene has CDR1 LNHDA and CDR2 SQIVND (reference sequence). CDR3 sequence (DNA): TGTGCCAGTAGTATGGCTTCGGAGAACTATGGCTACACCTTC. Translating it yields CASSMASENYGYTF.

The rearrangement joins TRBV19 to TRBJ2-7, with D possibly being TRBD2 (6 bases). Germline V gene lookup returns CDR1 LNHDA and CDR2 SQIVND (reference sequence). V was cut by 3 bases and J by 5 bases, with 20 bases left in between. The CDR3 has 16 amino acids. The CDR3 DNA reads TGTGCCAGTAGTATCCTGTGGCGGGGTACCCTCCACGAGCAGTACTTC. Amino acids: CASSILWRGTLHEQYF.

This sequence joins TRBV6-1 and TRBJ2-2; TRBD2 is a possible D gene (5 bases). The CDR3 runs to 16 residues. The germline V gene has CDR1 MNHNS and CDR2 SASEGT. The germline V and J ends were trimmed by 1 base and 9 bases, with 18 bases remaining between them. The CDR3 sequence is CASSEDSLDWARELFF. CDR3 sequence (DNA): TGTGCCAGCAGTGAAGATAGTTTGGACTGGGCCCGGGAGCTGTTTTTT.

This chain connects TRBV28 to TRBJ2-2; 13 bases line up with TRBD2. This CDR3 has 16 amino acids. Losses at the gene ends were 7 bases for V and 7 bases for J; bases not matched to a gene: 9. In germline, CDR1 is MDHEN, CDR2 SYDVKM. The CDR3 reads CASTLGTSGIHGELFF. The DNA of the CDR3 is TGTGCCAGCACCCTCGGGACTAGCGGGATTCACGGGGAGCTGTTTTTT.

The rearrangement joins TRBV19 to TRBJ2-7, with 8 bases matching TRBD1. V shed 6 bases, J shed 1 base, and the junction held 11 bases outside the gene matches. The CDR3 totals 16 residues. Germline values: CDR1 LNHDA, CDR2 SQIVND (reference sequence). In nucleotides, the CDR3 is TGTGCCAGTAGCAACCTAAGGACAGGGCTGTCCTACGAGCAGTACTTC. This gives the protein CASSNLRTGLSYEQYF.

V and J are TRBV27 and TRBJ1-5; tentative D call: TRBD1 (6 bases). CDR1 is MNHEY, CDR2 SMNVEV, per germline (reference sequence). V was shortened by 4 bases and J by 2 bases, with 9 bases between the two germline ends. The CDR3 extends over 14 amino acids. The CDR3 reads CASSWDKGNQPQHF. The CDR3 DNA follows: TGTGCCAGCAGTTGGGACAAGGGCAATCAGCCCCAGCATTTT.

Here the CDR3 reads CASTLQGPDQETQYF. DNA of the CDR3: TGCGCCAGCACGCTACAGGGGCCGGATCAGGAGACCCAGTACTTC. The V call is TRBV5-1, the J call TRBJ2-5; 7 positions match TRBD1. The CDR3 loop spans 15 amino acids. The ends lost 6 bases at V and 5 bases at J; junction bases unmatched: 13. Germline V gene sequence: CDR1 SGHRS, CDR2 YFSETQ.

The gene calls are TRBV4-3 and TRBJ2-4, with 7 bases lining up with TRBD2. CDR3 length: 15 residues. The germline CDR1 and CDR2 sequences are LGHNA and YSLEER. The trim removed 0 bases at V and 9 bases at J, leaving 8 bases unmatched. CDR3 amino acids: CASSQDVGTGGIQYF. The CDR3 DNA follows: TGCGCCAGCAGCCAAGATGTCGGGACGGGGGGCATTCAGTACTTC.

The genes are TRBV6-5 and TRBJ2-7; 8 bases agree with TRBD1. The CDR3 runs to 15 residues. V lost 4 bases and J lost 2; bases outside the gene matches: 7. Germline loops: CDR1 MNHEY, CDR2 SVGAGI. CDR3 protein: CASSSVTGVPYEQYF. The CDR3, as DNA: TGTGCCAGCAGTTCCGTGACAGGGGTCCCCTACGAGCAGTACTTC.

V and J are TRBV4-2 and TRBJ2-1, with 14 bases lining up with TRBD2. V trimming: 0 bases; J trimming: 7 bases; junction bases outside the gene matches: 5. CDR3 size: 17 residues. Germline V CDR1 and CDR2: LGHNA, YNFKEQ. The CDR3 sequence is CASSQDVGTSGRNEQFF. The CDR3 DNA reads TGTGCCAGCAGCCAAGATGTCGGGACTAGCGGGAGAAATGAGCAGTTCTTC.

This chain links TRBV27 with TRBJ2-2, with D possibly TRBD1 on 5 matching bases. V lost 3 bases and J lost 9, with 11 bases in between. In germline, CDR1 is MNHEY, CDR2 SMNVEV (reference sequence). The CDR3 is 13 residues long. CDR3 DNA: TGTGCCAGCAGTTTTGGGGCTGGCAGGGAGCTGTTTTTT. This gives the protein CASSFGAGRELFF.

CDR3 amino acids: CASSQGGLNTEAFF. In DNA form, the CDR3 reads TGCGCCAGCAGCCAAGGGGGCCTAAACACTGAAGCTTTCTTT. The chain combines TRBV4-1 with TRBJ1-1, with D tentatively TRBD1 (5 bases). Trimming removed 1 base from V and 2 bases from J, with 8 bases in between. Germline V gene sequence: CDR1 MGHRA, CDR2 YSYEKL. CDR3 length: 14 residues.

The genes are TRBV11-3 and TRBJ1-1; 7 nucleotides line up with TRBD1. This CDR3 contains 17 residues. Looked up from germline, CDR1 is SGHNT and CDR2 is YENEEA. The ends lost 2 bases at V and 2 bases at J; junction bases unmatched: 11. The DNA for the CDR3 is TGTGCCAGCAGCTTACCCACTTGGACAGGCCAAAACACTGAAGCTTTCTTT. Protein: CASSLPTWTGQNTEAFF. The full variable domain, with the rest looked up from reference TRBV11-3 and TRBJ1-1, is EAGVVQSPRYKIIEKKQPVAFWCNPISGHNTLYWYLQNLGQGPELLIRYENEEAVDDSQLPKDRFSAERLKGVDSTLKIQPAELGDSAVYLCASSLPTWTGQNTEAFFGQGTRLTVV.

V and J are TRBV5-6 and TRBJ2-1; TRBD2 is a possible D gene (5 bases). Trimming removed 2 bases from V and 2 bases from J, with 11 bases in between. The CDR3 is 15 residues long. Germline CDR1 is SGHDT and CDR2 is YYEEEE. The CDR3 protein is CASSFERETYNEQFF. The CDR3 DNA is TGTGCCAGCAGCTTCGAACGGGAAACCTACAATGAGCAGTTCTTC.

The chain employs TRBV18 and TRBJ2-7, with 9 bases lining up with TRBD2. J was trimmed by 4 bases and V by 3 bases; bases with no gene match: 13. The CDR3 is made up of 17 amino acids. Germline V gives CDR1 KGHSH, CDR2 LQKENI. For the CDR3, the DNA is TGTGCCAGCTCACCCTTAGATGCGACTAGCGGACGTTACGAGCAGTACTTC. It is translated as CASSPLDATSGRYEQYF.

The genes are TRBV9 and TRBJ2-1, with TRBD2 matching over 14 bases. CDR1 is SGDLS and CDR2 is YYNGEE in the germline V gene. This CDR3 has 15 amino acids. J was trimmed by 9 bases and V by 0 bases; bases with no gene match: 2. The CDR3 is CASSVGLAGGFEQFF. DNA of the CDR3: TGTGCCAGCAGCGTAGGACTAGCGGGAGGGTTTGAGCAGTTCTTC.

This chain uses TRBV11-2 with TRBJ2-1; D is uncertain. The CDR3 contains 11 residues. Trimming removed 3 bases from V and 7 bases from J, with 4 bases in between. Germline V gene data show CDR1 as SGHAT and CDR2 as FQNNGV. CDR3 in amino acids: CASSFQNEQFF. CDR3 coding DNA: TGTGCCAGCAGCTTCCAAAATGAGCAGTTCTTC. The full variable domain, its missing parts supplied by reference TRBV11-2 and TRBJ2-1, is EAGVAQSPRYKIIEKRQSVAFWCNPISGHATLYWYQQILGQGPKLLIQFQNNGVVDDSQLPKDRFSAERLKGVDSTLKIQPAKLEDSAVYLCASSFQNEQFFGPGTRLTVL.

The chain employs TRBV7-8 and TRBJ2-1, with TRBD2 as a possible D gene (5 bases). This CDR3 spans 14 amino acids. V was shortened by 1 base and J by 6 bases, with 10 bases between the two germline ends. Germline V gene data show CDR1 as SGHVS and CDR2 as FQNEAQ. The CDR3 bases are TGTGCCAGCAGCTTAGGAGGAGGCCCCAATGAGCAGTTCTTC. It codes for CASSLGGGPNEQFF.

The CDR3 here is CASSLISGLNTEAFF. In DNA, the CDR3 is TGTGCCAGCAGCTTAATCTCGGGTTTGAACACTGAAGCTTTCTTT. The V call is TRBV7-3, the J call TRBJ1-1; D is undetermined. V was shortened by 1 base and J by 0 bases, with 9 bases between the two germline ends. Germline values: CDR1 SGHTA, CDR2 FQGTGA. This CDR3 is 15 amino acids long.